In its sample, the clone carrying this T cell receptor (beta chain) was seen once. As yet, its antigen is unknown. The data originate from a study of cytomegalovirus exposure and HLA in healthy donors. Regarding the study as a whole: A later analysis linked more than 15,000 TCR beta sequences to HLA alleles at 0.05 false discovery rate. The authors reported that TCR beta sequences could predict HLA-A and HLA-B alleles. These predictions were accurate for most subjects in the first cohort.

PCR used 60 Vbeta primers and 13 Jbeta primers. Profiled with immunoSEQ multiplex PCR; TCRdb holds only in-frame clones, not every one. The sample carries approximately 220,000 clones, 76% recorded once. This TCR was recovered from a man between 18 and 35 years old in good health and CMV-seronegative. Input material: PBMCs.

CDR3 DNA sequence: TGCGCCAGCAGCCTCAGAGGACAGGGGGTTTCGGTCGGGGAGCTGTTTTTT. This encodes CASSLRGQGVSVGELFF. The chain links TRBV5-1 to TRBJ2-2; 10 bases match TRBD1. V lost 4 bases, J lost 7 bases, and 13 bases stayed unmatched. CDR3 length equals 17 residues. CDR1 is SGHRS, CDR2 YFSETQ, per germline.